The 10 T cell receptor beta chains below were found in one sample sequenced in a study of tumor T cells in aggressive B-cell lymphoma. Measured with immunoSEQ multiplex PCR; TCRdb has only the in-frame clones, and not every one. The sample lists approximately 12,000 clones; over 75% were seen once. Sequencing input: tumor tissue. These receptors were collected from an adult with diffuse large B cell lymphoma.

The genes are TRBV27 and TRBJ2-5; TRBD2 matches at 12 bases. The CDR3 totals 16 residues. Trimming cost V 10 bases and J 5 bases; bases outside gene matches: 14. Germline CDR1 MNHEY, CDR2 SMNVEV (reference sequence). CDR3 residues: CAIKRLAGDSGETQYF. The CDR3 DNA reads TGTGCCATCAAACGACTAGCGGGAGATTCGGGGGAGACCCAGTACTTC.

This clone was detected only once. The chain carries TRBV19 and TRBJ2-7; D perhaps matches TRBD1 (5 bases). The CDR3 contains 12 residues. Trimming removed 8 bases at V and 7 bases at J, with 15 bases between. CDR1 is LNHDA and CDR2 is SQIVND in the germline V gene (reference sequence). CDR3 protein: CASGRQSGEQYF. The CDR3 nucleotides are TGTGCCAGTGGAAGACAGTCCGGTGAGCAGTACTTC.

The gene calls are TRBV28 and TRBJ1-5; D is uncertain. Trimming shortened V by 6 bases and J by 6 bases, and 9 bases separated the two germline ends. Per the germline V gene, CDR1 is MDHEN and CDR2 is SYDVKM. This CDR3 contains 12 residues. DNA of the CDR3: TGTGCCAGCAGGTGGAGTTCTCAGCCCCAGCATTTT. It yields the protein CASRWSSQPQHF.

This sequence joins TRBV7-8 and TRBJ1-5, with D perhaps matching TRBD1 (6 bases). Between the trimmed V and J ends, which lost 3 bases and 6 bases, there was a span of 12 bases. This CDR3 is 14 amino acids long. Germline assignment: CDR1 SGHVS and CDR2 FQNEAQ. CDR3 DNA sequence: TGTGCCAGCAGCTTCACAGGGATGGGTCAGCCCCAGCATTTT. It specifies CASSFTGMGQPQHF.

V gene TRBV19 combines with J gene TRBJ2-5; D possibly corresponds to TRBD1 (5 bases). Trimming stripped 2 bases from V and 2 bases from J, with 6 bases between. CDR1 is LNHDA, CDR2 SQIVND, per germline (reference sequence). This CDR3 has 13 residues. CDR3 coding DNA: TGTGCCAGTAGTATACCAGGGCAAGAGACCCAGTACTTC. Its translation is CASSIPGQETQYF.

The J gene is TRBJ2-7, the V gene TRBV18; 13 nucleotides match TRBD2. Germline V gene sequence: CDR1 KGHSH, CDR2 LQKENI. The V segment lost 1 base and the J segment 3 bases; nucleotides outside the gene matches: 3. The CDR3 is 16 amino acids. For the CDR3, the DNA is TGTGCCAGCTCACCACAGGGGACTAGCGGGAACTACGAGCAGTACTTC. The encoded protein is CASSPQGTSGNYEQYF.

The rearrangement joins TRBV4-1 to TRBJ2-7; 7 nucleotides agree with TRBD2. CDR3 length equals 18 residues. The ends lost 1 base at V and 4 bases at J; junction bases unmatched: 16. Germline lookup yields CDR1 MGHRA and CDR2 YSYEKL. CDR3 protein: CASSQVPPLSGEFYEQYF. In nucleotides, the CDR3 is TGCGCCAGCAGCCAAGTGCCGCCCCTCAGCGGGGAGTTTTACGAGCAGTACTTC.

The chain recombines TRBV2 with TRBJ2-7, with D possibly being TRBD2 (5 bases). This CDR3 is 14 amino acids long. Deletions cut 6 bases from V and 2 bases from J, with 14 bases between. The germline V gene encodes CDR1 SNHLY and CDR2 FYNNEI. For the CDR3, the DNA is TGTGCCAGCAGGGCTGGAACGGGGACCTACGAGCAGTACTTC. As protein: CASRAGTGTYEQYF. Full variable domain (rest looked up from reference TRBV2 and TRBJ2-7): EPEVTQTPSHQVTQMGQEVILRCVPISNHLYFYWYRQILGQKVEFLVSFYNNEISEKSEIFDDQFSVERPDGSNFTLKIRSTKLEDSAMYFCASRAGTGTYEQYFGPGTRLTVT.

The chain uses TRBV2 and TRBJ2-3; TRBD1 agrees at 9 bases. With 10 bases clipped from V and 3 bases from J, the junction kept 5 bases outside the gene matches. CDR1 is SNHLY and CDR2 is FYNNEI in the germline V gene. This CDR3 contains 13 residues. The CDR3: CATRGQGTDTQYF. DNA of the CDR3: TGTGCCACCCGGGGACAGGGAACAGATACGCAGTATTTT.

This chain links TRBV10-2 with TRBJ1-1, with 9 bases matching TRBD1. The trim removed 7 bases at V and 8 bases at J, leaving 2 bases unmatched. There are 11 residues in the CDR3. Germline assignment: CDR1 WSHSY and CDR2 SAAADI. CDR3 in amino acids: CASTGQGEAFF. The CDR3 bases are TGCGCCAGCACCGGACAGGGGGAAGCTTTCTTT.